This entry lists 26 T cell receptor beta chains sequenced from one sample in a study of blood T cell repertoires in COVID-19. Produced via immunoSEQ multiplex PCR; TCRdb's table is partial and in-frame only. Found here are some 220,000 clones, over 60% of them singletons; the top ten hold approximately 7.2%. Sequencing was done on a sample of peripheral blood. The receptors originated from a woman in her 70s with acute or convalescent COVID-19.

This chain uses TRBV28 with TRBJ1-2; D unresolved. V was trimmed by 3 bases and J by 0 bases, leaving 8 bases between them. This CDR3 comprises 14 residues. The germline CDR1 and CDR2 sequences are MDHEN and SYDVKM. CDR3 nucleotide sequence: TGTGCCAGCAGTTTCCAGGTTACTAACTATGGCTACACCTTC. Protein: CASSFQVTNYGYTF.

The chain employs TRBV5-1 and TRBJ1-1; 7 bases align to TRBD1. With V trimmed by 0 bases and J by 2 bases, 10 bases remained unmatched. The CDR3 runs to 17 residues. Germline V gives CDR1 SGHRS, CDR2 YFSETQ. This chain's CDR3 is CASSLGMTGPRNTEAFF. CDR3 DNA: TGCGCCAGCAGCTTGGGGATGACAGGGCCCCGTAACACTGAAGCTTTCTTT.

The chain has TRBV6-5 and TRBJ1-3; D is unresolved. The CDR3 has 15 residues. V lost 0 bases, J lost 0 bases, and 6 bases lay in between. The germline gives CDR1 MNHEY, CDR2 SVGAGI. The CDR3 spells CASSYSPDSGNTIYF. The CDR3 region has the DNA TGTGCCAGCAGTTACTCGCCAGACTCTGGAAACACCATATATTTT.

The J gene is TRBJ2-6, the V gene TRBV30, with D perhaps matching TRBD1 (6 bases). Trimming left V 3 bases short and J 0 bases short, with 12 bases between. CDR1 GTSNPN and CDR2 SVGIG come from the germline V gene (reference sequence). The CDR3 has 16 amino acids. The CDR3 coding sequence is TGTGCCTGGAGACAGGGCTTTTACTCTGGGGCCAACGTCCTGACTTTC. It specifies CAWRQGFYSGANVLTF.

The chain links TRBV14 to TRBJ1-1; the D is unclear. Per the germline V gene, CDR1 is SGHDN and CDR2 is FVKESK. Deletions cut 6 bases from V and 5 bases from J, with 13 bases between. There are 13 residues in the CDR3. CDR3 residues: CASSLQEGTEAFF. In DNA, the CDR3 is TGTGCCAGCAGTCTTCAGGAGGGAACTGAAGCTTTCTTT.

This sequence joins TRBV27 and TRBJ2-7; possibly TRBD1 for D (5 bases). This CDR3 is built from 15 residues. V was cut by 5 bases and J by 3 bases, with 17 bases left in between. Germline CDR1 MNHEY, CDR2 SMNVEV (reference sequence). Here the CDR3 reads CASSRQGFLSYEQYF. The CDR3 DNA reads as TGTGCCAGCAGTCGTCAGGGCTTCCTAAGCTACGAGCAGTACTTC.

The chain is built from TRBV18 and TRBJ2-1; 14 bases agree with TRBD2. Germline loops: CDR1 KGHSH, CDR2 LQKENI. The CDR3 is 19 amino acids. J gave up 7 bases and V 3 bases, and 14 bases lay outside the gene matches. The CDR3 reads CASSPGLAGGTRQGNEQFF. In nucleotides, the CDR3 is TGTGCCAGCTCACCCGGACTAGCGGGGGGTACAAGGCAGGGAAATGAGCAGTTCTTC. Drawing the rest from reference TRBV18 and TRBJ2-1, the complete variable domain is NAGVMQNPRHLVRRRGQEARLRCSPMKGHSHVYWYRQLPEEGLKFMVYLQKENIIDESGMPKERFSAEFPKEGPSILRIQQVVRGDSAAYFCASSPGLAGGTRQGNEQFFGPGTRLTVL.

V is TRBV6-5 and J is TRBJ2-1, with 10 positions matching TRBD1. Germline V CDR1 and CDR2: MNHEY, SVGAGI. V lost 6 bases to trimming and J lost 7 bases; unmatched junction nucleotides: 9. The CDR3 has 15 amino acids. The CDR3 DNA sequence: TGTGCCAGCAGCCTGACAGGGGGCGCGGGGAATGAGCAGTTCTTC. Encoded protein: CASSLTGGAGNEQFF.

The chain combines TRBV4-1 with TRBJ2-3, with a possible D match to TRBD1 (6 bases). The CDR3 is 14 residues long. Germline-derived CDR1 and CDR2 are MGHRA and YSYEKL. The V end was cut by 4 bases, the J end by 4 bases, with 12 bases between. CDR3 DNA sequence: TGCGCCAGCAGCCCCCAACAGGGAGCAGATACGCAGTATTTT. Its protein product is CASSPQQGADTQYF.

This clone was seen more than once but under ten times. This chain links TRBV6-1 with TRBJ1-3, with D tentatively TRBD1 (5 bases). Trimming pared 3 bases from V and 1 base from J, leaving 13 bases between. Germline-derived CDR1 and CDR2 are MNHNS and SASEGT. This CDR3 has 16 amino acids. The CDR3 spells CASSEDIAFSGNTIYF. The CDR3 DNA reads as TGTGCCAGCAGTGAGGACATTGCCTTTTCTGGAAACACCATATATTTT.

The CDR3 sequence: CASSSMSSTNYGYTF. CDR3 nucleotide sequence: TGTGCCAGCAGCTCAATGAGTAGTACTAACTATGGCTACACCTTC. This chain joins TRBV7-9 and TRBJ1-2; no clear D. With 4 bases removed from V and 0 bases from J, the gap between germline ends came to 12 bases. CDR1 is SEHNR and CDR2 is FQNEAQ in the germline V gene (reference sequence). The CDR3 contains 15 residues.

V is TRBV10-3 and J is TRBJ2-7; the D gene is possibly TRBD1 (6 bases). The CDR3 is made up of 13 amino acids. Trimming shortened V by 1 base and J by 3 bases, and 7 bases separated the two germline ends. Germline V CDR1 and CDR2: ENHRY, SYGVKD. The CDR3 here is CAISEWTDYEQYF. CDR3 sequence (DNA): TGTGCCATCAGTGAGTGGACAGACTACGAGCAGTACTTC.

CDR3 region: CASSFRAGGLAKNIQYF. CDR3 nucleotide sequence: TGTGCCAGCAGCTTTCGAGCAGGGGGTTTAGCCAAAAACATTCAGTACTTC. This rearrangement joins TRBV5-8 to TRBJ2-4, with TRBD1 matching over 7 bases. This CDR3 comprises 17 residues. V trimming: 2 bases; J trimming: 0 bases; junction bases outside the gene matches: 8. Germline V gene data show CDR1 as SGHTS and CDR2 as YDEGEE.

The V and J genes are TRBV24-1 and TRBJ2-2; TRBD1 matches 7 bases. This CDR3 has 14 residues. Trimming at V came to 7 bases and at J to 0 bases, leaving 1 base not matched to a gene. Per the germline V gene, CDR1 is KGHDR and CDR2 is SFDVKD. As DNA, the CDR3 is TGTGCCACCAGGGGGACAGCGAACACCGGGGAGCTGTTTTTT. The encoded protein is CATRGTANTGELFF.

This clone came up a few times. CDR3 residues: CASSPGAGGRETQYF. The CDR3 DNA reads TGTGCCAGCAGCCCCGGGGCGGGGGGCCGGGAGACCCAGTACTTC. The V and J genes are TRBV7-2 and TRBJ2-5; the match to TRBD2 covers 8 bases. Germline V CDR1 and CDR2: SGHTA, FQGNSA. After removal of 5 bases from V and 5 bases from J, the junction contained 10 bases not matched to a gene. This CDR3 is 15 amino acids long.

The V gene is TRBV3-1 (or the pseudogene TRBV3-2), the J gene TRBJ2-1, with unresolved D. Germline CDR1 LGHDT, CDR2 YNNKEL (reference sequence). V was clipped by 1 base and J by 0 bases, with 10 bases between them. This CDR3 has 16 amino acids. The CDR3: CASSQGRWSSYNEQFF. The CDR3 bases are TGTGCCAGCAGCCAAGGGCGATGGAGCTCCTACAATGAGCAGTTCTTC.

With regard to this clone: Additional DNA sequences in this sample encode the identical CDR3. This chain links TRBV3-1 (or the pseudogene TRBV3-2) with TRBJ2-1, with 14 nucleotides matching TRBD2. Germline V lookup: CDR1 LGHDT, CDR2 YNNKEL (reference sequence). V shed 6 bases, J shed 7 bases, and the junction held 5 bases outside the gene matches. The CDR3 length is 15 residues. The CDR3: CASSLRTSGGNEQFF. CDR3 DNA: TGTGCCAGCAGTCTCCGGACTAGCGGGGGGAATGAGCAGTTCTTC.

V and J are TRBV20-1 and TRBJ2-1; a weak D match, TRBD1 (6 bases). CDR1 and CDR2 (germline): DFQATT, SNEGSKA (reference sequence). V lost 5 bases and J 5 bases, leaving 7 bases between the germline ends. This CDR3 comprises 11 residues. For the CDR3, the DNA is TGCAGTGCTCGACAGGACAATGAGCAGTTCTTC. Translating gives CSARQDNEQFF.

About this clone itself: Other nucleotide sequences from this sample produce the same CDR3. The chain is built from TRBV11-2 and TRBJ1-5; a possible D gene is TRBD1 (6 bases). The germline V and J ends were trimmed by 0 bases and 7 bases, with 7 bases remaining between them. This CDR3 has 13 amino acids. Germline CDR1 reads SGHAT; CDR2 reads FQNNGV. The CDR3 here is CASSLERGQPQHF. CDR3 DNA sequence: TGTGCCAGCAGCTTAGAAAGGGGGCAGCCCCAGCATTTT.

V and J are TRBV3-1 (or the pseudogene TRBV3-2) and TRBJ2-3, with TRBD2 matching over 9 bases. CDR1 LGHDT and CDR2 YNNKEL come from the germline V gene (reference sequence). This CDR3 comprises 13 residues. After removal of 7 bases from V and 6 bases from J, the junction contained 5 bases not matched to a gene. The CDR3 here is CASTYLAGDTQYF. CDR3 nucleotide sequence: TGTGCCAGCACATACCTAGCGGGGGATACGCAGTATTTT.

This clone was seen once. The chain employs TRBV2 and TRBJ2-6; TRBD2 aligns across 8 bases. In germline, CDR1 is SNHLY, CDR2 FYNNEI. The CDR3 consists of 17 residues. Trimming at V came to 5 bases and at J to 0 bases, leaving 6 bases not matched to a gene. The CDR3 here is CASSRAAGGSGANVLTF. CDR3 DNA: TGTGCCAGCAGTCGGGCGGCGGGGGGCTCTGGGGCCAACGTCCTGACTTTC.

This chain connects TRBV4-3 to TRBJ2-7; D not certain. This CDR3 comprises 15 residues. V was clipped by 0 bases and J by 6 bases, with 15 bases between them. The germline V gene has CDR1 LGHNA and CDR2 YSLEER. The DNA for the CDR3 is TGCGCCAGCAGCCAAGATCAGGCAGGCTCGCGCGAGCAGTACTTC. It specifies CASSQDQAGSREQYF.

The V call is TRBV9, the J call TRBJ1-4; 9 bases are shared with TRBD1. The CDR3 loop spans 15 amino acids. In germline, CDR1 is SGDLS, CDR2 YYNGEE. The V and J ends lost 0 bases and 4 bases, in that order; junction bases with no gene match: 1. Here the CDR3 DNA reads TGTGCCAGCAGCGTAGGGGGACAGGGTAATGAAAAACTGTTTTTT. Protein sequence: CASSVGGQGNEKLFF. Drawing the rest from reference TRBV9 and TRBJ1-4, the complete variable domain is DSGVTQTPKHLITATGQRVTLRCSPRSGDLSVYWYQQSLDQGLQFLIQYYNGEERAKGNILERFSAQQFPDLHSELNLSSLELGDSALYFCASSVGGQGNEKLFFGSGTQLSVL.

This chain uses TRBV30 with TRBJ1-1; 7 bases fit TRBD1. CDR3 length: 15 residues. V shed 5 bases, J shed 0 bases, and the junction held 9 bases outside the gene matches. The germline gives CDR1 GTSNPN, CDR2 SVGIG (reference sequence). The CDR3, as DNA: TGTGCCTGGTACAGGGGCGACGATATGAACACTGAAGCTTTCTTT. Translation gives CAWYRGDDMNTEAFF. Full variable domain (remainder filled in from reference TRBV30 and TRBJ1-1): SQTIHQWPATLVQPVGSPLSLECTVEGTSNPNLYWYRQAAGRGLQLLFYSVGIGQISSEVPQNLSASRPQDRQFILSSKKLLLSDSGFYLCAWYRGDDMNTEAFFGQGTRLTVV.

This chain links TRBV9 with TRBJ1-1, with a tentative D call TRBD1 (5 bases). CDR1 and CDR2 (germline): SGDLS, YYNGEE. V gave up 6 bases and J gave up 1 base, with 16 bases separating them. CDR3 length: 15 residues. CDR3 sequence: CASTGRDKKNTEAFF. As DNA, the CDR3 is TGTGCCAGCACAGGGAGGGATAAAAAGAACACTGAAGCTTTCTTT.

The chain carries TRBV15 and TRBJ1-5, with no clear D. V was clipped by 3 bases and J by 9 bases, with 12 bases between them. CDR1 LNHNV and CDR2 YYDKDF come from the germline V gene (reference sequence). The CDR3 extends over 13 amino acids. This CDR3 is CATSSTDAGPQHF. Here the CDR3 DNA reads TGTGCCACCAGCAGTACAGACGCAGGGCCCCAGCATTTT.